The following is a T cell receptor (beta chain) sequence with its context. The CDR3 runs 16 residues. V was pared by 6 bases and J by 0 bases, with 12 bases between. Germline V lookup: CDR1 MDHEN, CDR2 SYDVKM. The time point denotes: recipient sample about 28 days before transplant, after cytoreduction. These data belong to a study of T cell clonotyping in hematopoietic cell transplantation. TCRdb's copy holds only in-frame clones and misses some; the assay was immunoSEQ multiplex PCR. Among approximately 41,000 clones listed, 85% were seen once. The source is a man aged 55-75 years with acute myeloid leukemia. Some clones in this sample may be carry-over from other donors' samples. The source was peripheral blood mononuclear cells, collected before stem cell transplant. The rearrangement links TRBV28 to TRBJ1-6; D remains unclear. The CDR3 region is CASSRVGGSYNSPLHF. Written as DNA, the CDR3 is TGTGCCAGCAGCCGCGTAGGAGGCTCCTATAATTCACCCCTCCACTTT.